This is a list of T cell receptor beta chains from one sample in a study of T cells in Graves' hyperthyroidism and ophthalmopathy. TCRdb reprocessed the multiplex PCR reads via MiXCR and lists one record per CDR3 protein. The table includes hundreds of thousands of distinct CDR3 sequences, 38% detected once. The sample was blood. The source of these receptors is a man aged 18 to 29 with Graves' hyperthyroidism. Both conserved end residues are part of each CDR3. D genes are given only for firm matches. The listing skips clone size in some rows; elsewhere it reads once, few, many or a size class.

D gene	clone size	V gene	J gene	CDR3 DNA	CDR3 protein
-	-	TRBV19	TRBJ2-7	TGTGCCAGTCCCCGGGGGCCCCTCTACGAGCAGTACTTC	CASPRGPLYEQYF
-	-	TRBV7-9	TRBJ2-7	TGTGCCAGCAGCCCTTTGGACGGGTTCAACGAGCAGTACTTC	CASSPLDGFNEQYF
-	many	TRBV19	TRBJ2-2	TGTGCCAGTAGTATTTTGGGCGTCAACGGGGAGCTGTTTTTT	CASSILGVNGELFF
TRBD1	-	TRBV7-8	TRBJ1-4	TGTGCCAGCAGCTACGGGACAGTAAATGAAAAACTGTTTTTT	CASSYGTVNEKLFF
-	many	TRBV2	TRBJ1-2	TGTGCCAGGGGAGGTCGAGCCCGTAACTATGGCTACACCTTC	CARGGRARNYGYTF
-	few	TRBV20-1	TRBJ2-7	TGCAGTGCGAGTCCAGGGTCACCCGCCTACGAGCAGTACTTC	CSASPGSPAYEQYF
TRBD2	-	TRBV20-1	TRBJ2-7	TGCAGTGCTAACGGACTAGCGGGGTCTCCCTACGAGCAGTACTTC	CSANGLAGSPYEQYF
-	few	TRBV5-5	TRBJ2-2	TGTGCCAGCAGCTCAATTGGTTCCGGGGAGCTGTTTTTT	CASSSIGSGELFF
-	-	TRBV12-3/TRBV12-4	TRBJ1-2	TGTGCCAGCGCGATCCGGCCAGAGGGGGACTATGGCTACACCTTC	CASAIRPEGDYGYTF
TRBD2	many	TRBV20-1	TRBJ2-7	TGCAGTGCCCCCCAAGCGGGAGGCCGCAGCTCCTACGAGCAGTACTTC	CSAPQAGGRSSYEQYF
-	many	TRBV15	TRBJ1-2	TGTGCCACCAGCGAGTCCCTTTCTACAGGGAACTATGGCTACACCTTC	CATSESLSTGNYGYTF
-	-	TRBV2	TRBJ1-3	TGTGCCAGCAGCTTACAGGCCACGGGATATGGAAACACCATATATTTT	CASSLQATGYGNTIYF
TRBD1	few	TRBV12-3/TRBV12-4	TRBJ1-2	TGTGCCAGCAGTCCAGCGACAGGGGGCACCTATGGCTACACCTTC	CASSPATGGTYGYTF
TRBD1	-	TRBV20-1	TRBJ1-4	TGCAGTGCCACCCACGAAGCGGGGACAGACCCAAATGAAAAACTGTTTTTT	CSATHEAGTDPNEKLFF
TRBD2	many	TRBV29-1	TRBJ2-2	TGCAGCGTTGCGGGGGGGAGCGGAGCGAACACCGGGGAGCTGTTTTTT	CSVAGGSGANTGELFF
-	few	TRBV19	TRBJ2-5	TGTGCCAGTAGTATCGACGGCCGTTTTCCGAAGACCCAGTACTTC	CASSIDGRFPKTQYF
-	-	TRBV5-8	TRBJ1-1	TGTGCCAGCAGCTTGCGGGGGGGCACTGAAACTTTCTTT	CASSLRGGTETFF
-	-	TRBV2	TRBJ2-1	TGTGCCAGCAGTGAACAGGGTACCTACAATGAGCAGTTCTTC	CASSEQGTYNEQFF
-	-	TRBV20-1	TRBJ2-5	TGCAGTGCTGTTGACTACCCCCTCTCTCTAGGGACCCAGTACTTC	CSAVDYPLSLGTQYF
-	-	TRBV12-3/TRBV12-4	TRBJ2-7	TGTGCCAGCAGTTTCGGGGGGACATTGAATTACGAGCAGTACTTC	CASSFGGTLNYEQYF
-	many	TRBV29-1	TRBJ2-7	TGCAGCGTTGGGGACCCACCCAACGAGCAGTACTTC	CSVGDPPNEQYF
-	-	TRBV29-1	TRBJ2-2	TGCAGCGTTGAAGATTGGGCAGCGAACACCGGGGAGCTGTTTTTT	CSVEDWAANTGELFF
-	many	TRBV7-6	TRBJ1-5	TGTGCCAGCAGCGGAGAGGAACGTCAGCCCCAGCATTTT	CASSGEERQPQHF
-	few	TRBV4-1	TRBJ2-5	TGCGCCAGCAGCGTATTCGGGGTTAACCAAGAGACCCAGTACTTC	CASSVFGVNQETQYF
TRBD1	-	TRBV5-1	TRBJ1-2	TGCACCAGCAGAACCGGGACAGGGGAAAAGGGCTACACCTTC	CTSRTGTGEKGYTF
-	-	TRBV7-9	TRBJ1-4	TGCGCCAGCAGCCGGACCGGCCAGGGACGTGAAAAACTGTTTTTT	CASSRTGQGREKLFF
TRBD1	few	TRBV9	TRBJ1-5	TGTGCCAGCAGTGGGGGACAGGACAATCAGCCCCAGCATTTT	CASSGGQDNQPQHF
-	-	TRBV15	TRBJ2-7	TGTGCCACCAGCATCCACCCAGGGGCTAGCGTGTCCTACGAGCAGTGCTTC	CATSIHPGASVSYEQCF